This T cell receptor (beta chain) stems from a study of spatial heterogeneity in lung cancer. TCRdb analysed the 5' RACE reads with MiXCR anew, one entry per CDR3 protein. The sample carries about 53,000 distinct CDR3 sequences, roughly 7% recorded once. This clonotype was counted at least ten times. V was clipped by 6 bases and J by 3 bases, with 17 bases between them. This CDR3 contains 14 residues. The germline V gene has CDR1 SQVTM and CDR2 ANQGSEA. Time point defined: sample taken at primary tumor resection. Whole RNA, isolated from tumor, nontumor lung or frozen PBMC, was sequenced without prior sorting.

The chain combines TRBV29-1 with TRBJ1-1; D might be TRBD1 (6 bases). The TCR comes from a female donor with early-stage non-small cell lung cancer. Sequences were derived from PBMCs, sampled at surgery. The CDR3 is CSVNTGGGDTEAFF. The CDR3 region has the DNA TGCAGCGTGAACACGGGGGGCGGTGACACTGAAGCTTTCTTT. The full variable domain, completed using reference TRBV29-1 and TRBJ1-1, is SAVISQKPSRDICQRGTSLTIQCQVDSQVTMMFWYRQQPGQSLTLIATANQGSEATYESGFVIDKFPISRPNLTFSTLTVSNMSPEDSSIYLCSVNTGGGDTEAFFGQGTRLTVV.